Listed below are T cell receptor beta chains from one sample, sequenced in a study of T cell repertoires in cytomegalovirus infection. TCRdb itself ran the reads through MiXCR, one entry per CDR3 protein. The sample holds 200,000 to 250,000 distinct CDR3 sequences; around two fifths are singletons and the top ten take 55% to 60%. No cognate antigen is known for these TCRs. The sequencing used CD8+ T cells from cultured PBMCs, collected from culture after CMV antigen stimulation. The origin of the receptors is a human donor in good health (CMV status not recorded). Some clones in this sample may be carry-over from other donors' samples. The CDR3 runs from the conserved cysteine through the conserved F or W. The D gene is left open where the match is weak. Clone size, where shown, is once, few, many, or a class for clones that have expanded.

V: TRBV3-1
J: TRBJ1-5
size: NA
D: NA
DNA: TGTGCCAGCAGCCAAGATATGGAGGGGGTTGGTCAGCCCCAGCATTTT
CDR3: CASSQDMEGVGQPQHF

V: TRBV15
J: TRBJ2-1
size: few
D: NA
DNA: TGTGCCACCAGCAGAGATCGGAGACTAACCTACAATGAGCAGTTCTTC
CDR3: CATSRDRRLTYNEQFF

V: TRBV6-2/TRBV6-3
J: TRBJ1-2
size: NA
D: TRBD1
DNA: TGTGCCAGCAGCCCCACCGGACAGGGCTATGGCTACACCTTC
CDR3: CASSPTGQGYGYTF

V: TRBV5-1
J: TRBJ1-5
size: NA
D: NA
DNA: TGCGCCAGCAGCTTGAACGGGGAGGGCAATCAGCCCCAGCATTTT
CDR3: CASSLNGEGNQPQHF

V: TRBV9
J: TRBJ2-2
size: NA
D: NA
DNA: TGTGCCAGCAGCCCGATTCTCTCCACCGGGGAGCTGTTTTTT
CDR3: CASSPILSTGELFF

V: TRBV7-8
J: TRBJ1-6
size: many
D: NA
DNA: TGTGCCAGCAGCTCGCTTCCGGGTCACGTTTCACCCCTCCACTTT
CDR3: CASSSLPGHVSPLHF

V: TRBV29-1
J: TRBJ1-2
size: NA
D: TRBD1
DNA: TGCAGCGATGGCGAGGGGGCTGGCTACACCTTC
CDR3: CSDGEGAGYTF

V: TRBV7-3
J: TRBJ2-7
size: medium-sized
D: NA
DNA: TGTGCCAGCAGCCTCGGGACTGCCTACGAGCAGTACTTC
CDR3: CASSLGTAYEQYF

V: TRBV19
J: TRBJ1-5
size: NA
D: NA
DNA: TGTGCCAGTAGTACCTACTTAGGTCAGCCCCAGCATTTT
CDR3: CASSTYLGQPQHF

V: TRBV20-1
J: TRBJ2-3
size: NA
D: NA
DNA: TGCAGTGCGCCGGGACTTGGGGATACAGATACGCAGTATTTT
CDR3: CSAPGLGDTDTQYF

V: TRBV27
J: TRBJ1-1
size: NA
D: NA
DNA: TGTGCCAGCGCAACAGGGAGGTACGAAGCTTTCTTT
CDR3: CASATGRYEAFF

V: TRBV12-3/TRBV12-4
J: TRBJ2-1
size: few
D: NA
DNA: TGTGCCAGCCTAGAGTATCTCTCCTACAATGAGCAGTTCTTC
CDR3: CASLEYLSYNEQFF

V: TRBV19
J: TRBJ2-2
size: NA
D: NA
DNA: TGTGCCAGTAGTATTTGGACAGAGAACACCGGGGAGCTGTTTTTT
CDR3: CASSIWTENTGELFF

V: TRBV4-1
J: TRBJ2-7
size: NA
D: NA
DNA: TGCGCCAGCAGCCAAGATCGAGACAGTGGTAGCGAGCAGTACTTC
CDR3: CASSQDRDSGSEQYF

V: TRBV20-1
J: TRBJ1-2
size: once
D: TRBD1
DNA: TGCAGTGCTAGAGATGGACAGGCCTATGGCTACACCTTC
CDR3: CSARDGQAYGYTF

V: TRBV27
J: TRBJ1-6
size: few
D: NA
DNA: TGTGCCAGCACCTCAGTGAGCTCCTATAATTCACCCCTCCACTTT
CDR3: CASTSVSSYNSPLHF

V: TRBV7-4
J: TRBJ2-7
size: NA
D: TRBD1
DNA: TGTGCCAGCAGCTTTAGGGACAGCTCCTACGAGCAGTACTTC
CDR3: CASSFRDSSYEQYF

V: TRBV6-6
J: TRBJ1-5
size: few
D: NA
DNA: TGTGCCAGCAGCACGGCCCTCCCGAACAGGAGCCATAGCAATCAGCCCCAGCATTTT
CDR3: CASSTALPNRSHSNQPQHF

V: TRBV15
J: TRBJ2-3
size: NA
D: TRBD2
DNA: TGTGCCACCAGCAGAGCGGTAGCGGGGGATACGCAGTATTTT
CDR3: CATSRAVAGDTQYF

V: TRBV7-8
J: TRBJ2-5
size: few
D: NA
DNA: TGTCCCCCCGTTTCTACAGGGAGAGTCGAGACCCAGTACTTC
CDR3: CPPVSTGRVETQYF

V: TRBV19
J: TRBJ2-1
size: few
D: NA
DNA: TGTGCCAGTAGTATAGTTGGGCAGGGGTTCGGGCGGTACTCCTACAATGAGCAGTTCTTC
CDR3: CASSIVGQGFGRYSYNEQFF

V: TRBV27
J: TRBJ2-7
size: NA
D: TRBD2
DNA: TGTGCCAGCAGCCCTAGGACTAGCGGGAGGCCCTCCTACGAGCAGTACTTC
CDR3: CASSPRTSGRPSYEQYF

V: TRBV28
J: TRBJ1-2
size: once
D: NA
DNA: TGTGCCATCAGGAAGTCGGGAGCGTATAACTATGGCTACACCTTC
CDR3: CAIRKSGAYNYGYTF

V: TRBV19
J: TRBJ1-2
size: NA
D: NA
DNA: TGTGCCAGTGGGAGGGCAGGTTCCATTTATGGCTACACCTTC
CDR3: CASGRAGSIYGYTF

V: TRBV7-8
J: TRBJ2-1
size: once
D: TRBD2
DNA: TGTGCCAGCAGCTTAGGGGGGGGGGGATTTTACAATGAGCAGTTCTTC
CDR3: CASSLGGGGFYNEQFF

V: TRBV7-8
J: TRBJ2-2
size: NA
D: NA
DNA: TGTGCCAGCAGCACTGACACCACCGGGGAGCTGTTTTTT
CDR3: CASSTDTTGELFF

V: TRBV7-1
J: TRBJ2-3
size: NA
D: TRBD2
DNA: TGTGCCAGCAGCCCCCTGGGACTAGCGGGGGGAGATACGCAGTATTTT
CDR3: CASSPLGLAGGDTQYF

V: TRBV28
J: TRBJ1-1
size: many
D: NA
DNA: TGTGCCAGCAGTTCCCCCGGACGGAACACTGAAGCTTTCTTT
CDR3: CASSSPGRNTEAFF

V: TRBV5-1
J: TRBJ2-1
size: few
D: NA
DNA: TGCGCCAGCAACATCGGGAGTGAGCAGTTCTTC
CDR3: CASNIGSEQFF